This is a list of T cell receptor beta chains from one sample in a study of graft-versus-host responses after intestinal transplantation. Repertoires were generated with immunoSEQ multiplex PCR, while TCRdb's copy carries only in-frame clones and drops some. The repertoire holds about 21,000 clones, approximately 46% seen once, with approximately 0.81% in the top ten. This sample comprised alloreactive CD4+ T cells from a mixed lymphocyte reaction culture, obtained before intestinal transplant. The receptors come from a human patient who received an intestinal transplant. The CDR3 runs from the conserved cysteine through the conserved F or W. Fields, in order: V gene, J gene, clone size, D gene, CDR3 protein, CDR3 DNA. A D gene is named only where the DNA matches it firmly. Size is stated for part of the rows, as once, few or many counts, or as a class when the clone is expanded.

TRBV7-6	TRBJ1-1	.	TRBD1	CASSTDRVTEAFF	TGTGCCAGCAGCACAGACAGGGTGACTGAAGCTTTCTTT
TRBV9	TRBJ2-5	.	.	CASSVGTTQTQYF	TGTGCCAGCAGCGTAGGGACAACCCAGACCCAGTACTTC
TRBV11-2	TRBJ2-5	.	.	CASSLEGSAGAETQYF	TGTGCCAGCAGCTTAGAAGGGTCGGCAGGGGCAGAGACCCAGTACTTC
TRBV5-4	TRBJ1-1	.	TRBD1	CASSPGQANTEAFF	TGTGCCAGCAGCCCGGGACAGGCGAACACTGAAGCTTTCTTT
TRBV18	TRBJ2-1	.	TRBD2	CASSPPGLAGGIDEQFF	TGTGCCAGCTCACCACCGGGGTTAGCGGGGGGAATCGATGAGCAGTTCTTC
TRBV18	TRBJ2-7	few	.	CASSPYQDSYEQYF	TGTGCCAGCTCACCGTACCAGGACTCCTACGAGCAGTACTTC
TRBV5-1	TRBJ2-5	.	TRBD1	CASSRGTVQETQYF	TGCGCCAGCAGCCGAGGGACAGTTCAAGAGACCCAGTACTTC
TRBV7-9	TRBJ1-4	.	.	CASSQLVGEKLFF	TGTGCCAGCAGCCAACTAGTAGGCGAAAAACTGTTTTTT
TRBV10-2	TRBJ2-7	few	.	CASSESRVVSEQYF	TGCGCCAGCAGTGAAAGCAGGGTGGTTTCCGAGCAGTACTTC
TRBV20-1	TRBJ2-7	few	TRBD2	CSARAGGSAYF	TGCAGTGCTAGAGCGGGGGGTAGCGCGTACTTC
TRBV7-2	TRBJ1-2	.	TRBD1	CASSPDRGGGYTF	TGTGCCAGCAGCCCCGACAGGGGGGGTGGCTACACCTTC
TRBV5-1	TRBJ1-1	.	.	CASTGGGLNTEAFF	TGCGCCAGCACCGGCGGGGGCCTGAACACTGAAGCTTTCTTT